This is a list of T cell receptor beta chains from one sample in a study of shared T cell receptors in the human thymus. The data were produced by immunoSEQ multiplex PCR, yet TCRdb's version contains in-frame clones alone and is incomplete. The sample carries approximately 400,000 clones, around 95% recorded once. Specimen: thymocytes. Receptor source: a human donor. Both conserved end residues are trimmed from each CDR3.

v_call: TRBV27; j_call: TRBJ2-7; cdr3_aa: ASRNLRGGGLTSEQY
v_call: TRBV11-2; j_call: TRBJ1-2; cdr3_aa: ASSLMSGSDSGYT
v_call: TRBV20-1; j_call: TRBJ2-7; cdr3_aa: SAPQTQQY
v_call: TRBV27; j_call: TRBJ2-2; cdr3_aa: ASTRPTGTNTGELF
v_call: TRBV14; j_call: TRBJ1-4; cdr3_aa: ASSQVSRQGLGEKLF
v_call: TRBV11-3; j_call: TRBJ2-7; cdr3_aa: ASSSGGWEQY
v_call: TRBV29-1; j_call: TRBJ1-2; cdr3_aa: SVEGQGTGYT
v_call: TRBV4-2; j_call: TRBJ2-5; cdr3_aa: ASSQAPGAGGRETQY
v_call: TRBV23-1; j_call: TRBJ2-7; cdr3_aa: ASSHPTLAGGQAYEQY
v_call: TRBV7-2; j_call: TRBJ1-2; cdr3_aa: ASSIARTVNYGYT
v_call: TRBV28; j_call: TRBJ1-1; cdr3_aa: ASRPYGTANSEAF
v_call: TRBV29-1; j_call: TRBJ1-4; cdr3_aa: SVVGRDNEKLF
v_call: TRBV5-1; j_call: TRBJ2-1; cdr3_aa: ASSLGQAVSYNEQF
v_call: TRBV11-3; j_call: TRBJ2-1; cdr3_aa: ASSSGGARGEQF
v_call: TRBV5-1; j_call: TRBJ2-7; cdr3_aa: ASSLEEQY
v_call: TRBV19; j_call: TRBJ2-5; cdr3_aa: ASSIYRTGEVETQY
v_call: TRBV5-6; j_call: TRBJ2-7; cdr3_aa: ASSPDSGLAAHEQY
v_call: TRBV7-6; j_call: TRBJ2-7; cdr3_aa: ASSLKDEQY
v_call: TRBV29-1; j_call: TRBJ2-7; cdr3_aa: SVGGRDYEQY
v_call: TRBV28; j_call: TRBJ2-7; cdr3_aa: ASSHPDEQY
v_call: TRBV30; j_call: TRBJ1-2; cdr3_aa: AWSSPPRTGANYGYT
v_call: TRBV19; j_call: TRBJ2-7; cdr3_aa: ASRGGVRNEQY
v_call: TRBV28; j_call: TRBJ2-5; cdr3_aa: ASRKGPSGIGETQY
v_call: TRBV2; j_call: TRBJ2-7; cdr3_aa: ASGIQGSSYEQY
v_call: TRBV7-9; j_call: TRBJ1-1; cdr3_aa: ASSLKKGTGVLNTEAF
v_call: TRBV30; j_call: TRBJ2-1; cdr3_aa: AWNLGSFSSHNEQF
v_call: TRBV28; j_call: TRBJ1-2; cdr3_aa: ASSPDRGRGGYT
v_call: TRBV18; j_call: TRBJ1-5; cdr3_aa: ASSLDRELGQPQH
v_call: TRBV19; j_call: TRBJ1-2; cdr3_aa: ASSTGDSYGYT
v_call: TRBV28; j_call: TRBJ2-7; cdr3_aa: ASSLSGEQY
v_call: TRBV15; j_call: TRBJ2-1; cdr3_aa: ATSGRRGTDEQF
v_call: TRBV28; j_call: TRBJ2-1; cdr3_aa: ASTPRIVHNEQF
v_call: TRBV28; j_call: TRBJ1-1; cdr3_aa: ASSLGMRWTEAF
v_call: TRBV13; j_call: TRBJ2-5; cdr3_aa: ASSLSRGRVETQY
v_call: TRBV7-6; j_call: TRBJ2-3; cdr3_aa: ASTNAPGFSTDTQY
v_call: TRBV9; j_call: TRBJ2-6; cdr3_aa: ASSVEGRSSSGANVLT
v_call: TRBV28; j_call: TRBJ2-5; cdr3_aa: ASSPSGSPDQETQY
v_call: TRBV27; j_call: TRBJ2-1; cdr3_aa: ARHHDWIEF
v_call: TRBV5-4; j_call: TRBJ2-1; cdr3_aa: ASSRPSGRREFEQF
v_call: TRBV18; j_call: TRBJ2-7; cdr3_aa: ASSHPGQGTYEQY
v_call: TRBV4-1; j_call: TRBJ2-2; cdr3_aa: ASCRDRGTGELF
v_call: TRBV18; j_call: TRBJ2-1; cdr3_aa: ASSSRGPPF
v_call: TRBV29-1; j_call: TRBJ2-2; cdr3_aa: SVATAGGHTGELF
v_call: TRBV19; j_call: TRBJ2-3; cdr3_aa: ASSTGGARNTDTQY